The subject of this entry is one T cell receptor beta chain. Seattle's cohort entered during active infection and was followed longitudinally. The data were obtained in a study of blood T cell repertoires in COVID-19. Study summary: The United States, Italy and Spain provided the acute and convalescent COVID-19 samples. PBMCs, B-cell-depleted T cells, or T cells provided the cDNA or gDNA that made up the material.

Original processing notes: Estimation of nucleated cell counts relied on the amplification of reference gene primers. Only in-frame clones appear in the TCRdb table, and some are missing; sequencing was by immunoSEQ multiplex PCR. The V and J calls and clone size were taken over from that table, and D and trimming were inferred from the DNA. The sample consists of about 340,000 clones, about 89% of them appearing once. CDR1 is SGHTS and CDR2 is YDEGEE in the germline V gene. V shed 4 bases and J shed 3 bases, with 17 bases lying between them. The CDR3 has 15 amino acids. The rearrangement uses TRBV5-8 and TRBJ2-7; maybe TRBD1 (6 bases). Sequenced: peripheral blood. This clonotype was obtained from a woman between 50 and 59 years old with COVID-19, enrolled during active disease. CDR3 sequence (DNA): TGTGCCAGCAGCCGAGGGGGAACAGGTATCTACGAGCAGTACTTC. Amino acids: CASSRGGTGIYEQYF. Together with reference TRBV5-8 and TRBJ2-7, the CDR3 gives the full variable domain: EAGVTQSPTHLIKTRGQQATLRCSPISGHTSVYWYQQALGLGLQFLLWYDEGEERNRGNFPPRFSGRQFPNYSSELNVNALELEDSALYLCASSRGGTGIYEQYFGPGTRLTVT.